Listed here are 15 T cell receptor beta chains from one sample, sequenced in a study of cytomegalovirus exposure and HLA in healthy donors. The assay was immunoSEQ multiplex PCR, and TCRdb's table has in-frame clones only and misses some. The sample lists roughly 79,000 clones, 85% to 95% seen once, with 0.55% to 0.8% in the top ten. Material for sequencing was PBMCs. The origin of the receptors is a man aged 18 to 30 in good health and CMV-seronegative.

The chain employs TRBV10-3 and TRBJ1-5, with TRBD1 as a possible D gene (5 bases). With 2 bases removed from V and 0 bases from J, the gap between germline ends came to 8 bases. Germline lookup yields CDR1 ENHRY and CDR2 SYGVKD. This CDR3 comprises 15 residues. In DNA form, the CDR3 reads TGTGCCATCAGTGAGGGACACGATAGCAATCAGCCCCAGCATTTT. Translating it yields CAISEGHDSNQPQHF.

V usage is TRBV6-1 and J usage is TRBJ1-1; 7 bases are a match to TRBD1. CDR1 MNHNS and CDR2 SASEGT come from the germline V gene. V gave up 4 bases and J gave up 5 bases; unmatched junction bases: 10. The CDR3 extends over 15 amino acids. DNA for the CDR3: TGTGCCAGCAGTGCCCCCGGACAGGTTGGTACTGAAGCTTTCTTT. Residues: CASSAPGQVGTEAFF.

The chain has TRBV5-4 and TRBJ2-7, with a possible D match to TRBD2 (6 bases). The CDR3 is 15 residues long. The germline V gene encodes CDR1 SGHNT and CDR2 YYREEE (reference sequence). Trimming took off 0 bases at V and 0 bases at J, with 10 bases between the two ends. CDR3 bases: TGTGCCAGCAGCTTGGACCTAGCGAGCTCCTACGAGCAGTACTTC. Its protein is CASSLDLASSYEQYF. Variable domain in full (rest from reference TRBV5-4 and TRBJ2-7): ETGVTQSPTHLIKTRGQQVTLRCSSQSGHNTVSWYQQALGQGPQFIFQYYREEENGRGNFPPRFSGLQFPNYSSELNVNALELDDSALYLCASSLDLASSYEQYFGPGTRLTVT.

This chain links TRBV29-1 with TRBJ1-5; 10 bases map to TRBD1. Trimming at V came to 7 bases and at J to 4 bases, leaving 4 bases not matched to a gene. The CDR3 length is 13 residues. Germline CDR1 is SQVTM and CDR2 is ANQGSEA. The CDR3 reads CSAGQGENQPQHF. In DNA, the CDR3 is TGCAGCGCCGGACAGGGGGAAAATCAGCCCCAGCATTTT.

This clone was observed once. CDR3 residues: CAWRFILANTGELFF. CDR3 nucleotide sequence: TGTGCCTGGAGGTTCATCCTAGCGAACACCGGGGAGCTGTTTTTT. This sequence joins TRBV30 and TRBJ2-2; D gene ambiguous. Germline lookup yields CDR1 GTSNPN and CDR2 SVGIG (reference sequence). The CDR3 contains 15 residues. Trimming took off 3 bases at V and 0 bases at J, with 11 bases between the two ends.

Note on this clone: The germline gene is not matched at one end of the junction; a read error may be the cause. Written as DNA, the CDR3 is TGTGCTAGCAGCCCCCTCGGACTAGCCGTAAAAGATACGCAGTATTTT. Its protein product is CASSPLGLAVKDTQYF. J is TRBJ2-3 and V is TRBV7-7; 8 bases agree with TRBD2. The germline V gene encodes CDR1 SSHAT and CDR2 FNYEAQ (reference sequence). There are 16 residues in the CDR3.

The chain employs TRBV29-1 and TRBJ2-7; possible D gene TRBD1, 5 bases. There are 12 residues in the CDR3. In germline, CDR1 is SQVTM, CDR2 ANQGSEA. Trimming shortened V by 4 bases and J by 3 bases, and 10 bases separated the two germline ends. The CDR3 DNA reads TGCAGCGTTGGCAGGGAAAGCTACGAGCAGTACTTC. Translated: CSVGRESYEQYF.

The CDR3 region is CASSVGQPSSGNTIYF. The DNA for the CDR3 is TGTGCCAGCAGCGTGGGACAGCCTTCCTCTGGAAACACCATATATTTT. The chain joins TRBV5-4 to TRBJ1-3, with TRBD1 matching over 7 bases. The junction had 7 bases not matched to a gene; V was cut back by 4 bases and J by 0 bases. The CDR3 length is 16 residues. Germline V CDR1 and CDR2: SGHNT, YYREEE (reference sequence).

This clone came up a few times. This chain joins TRBV6-5 and TRBJ1-2; D is undetermined. There are 13 residues in the CDR3. The germline gives CDR1 MNHEY, CDR2 SVGAGI. V was trimmed by 2 bases and J by 4 bases, leaving 8 bases between them. The CDR3 here is CASSYTETYGYTF. DNA of the CDR3: TGTGCCAGCAGTTACACAGAGACCTATGGCTACACCTTC.

The chain uses TRBV10-3 and TRBJ1-1, with 8 bases matching TRBD1. Germline CDR1 is ENHRY and CDR2 is SYGVKD. V gave up 10 bases and J gave up 1 base; unmatched junction bases: 8. The CDR3 has 14 amino acids. The CDR3 bases are TGTGCCACCCTTTTGGACAGGGCGAACACTGAAGCTTTCTTT. This sequence encodes CATLLDRANTEAFF.

This rearrangement joins TRBV4-3 to TRBJ1-1; D ambiguous. V lost 0 bases to trimming and J lost 2 bases, with 7 bases between them. The CDR3 runs to 14 residues. Germline V lookup: CDR1 LGHNA, CDR2 YSLEER. In DNA, the CDR3 is TGCGCCAGCAGCCAAGATCGTCCTAACACTGAAGCTTTCTTT. It translates to CASSQDRPNTEAFF.

The chain is built from TRBV6-5 and TRBJ2-1, with D perhaps TRBD1 (5 bases). CDR1 MNHEY and CDR2 SVGAGI come from the germline V gene. The CDR3 extends over 11 amino acids. Between the trimmed V and J ends, which lost 7 bases and 9 bases, there was a span of 10 bases. The CDR3: CASKGQGEQFF. The CDR3 nucleotides read TGTGCCAGCAAGGGGCAGGGTGAGCAGTTCTTC.

In this sample, this clone turned up once. The chain joins TRBV4-1 to TRBJ2-7; tentatively, D is TRBD1 (5 bases). This CDR3 is 14 amino acids long. V was trimmed by 0 bases and J by 2 bases, leaving 8 bases between them. CDR1 and CDR2 from the germline V gene are MGHRA and YSYEKL. For the CDR3, the DNA is TGCGCCAGCAGCCAAGAGGTAGGGGCCTACGAGCAGTACTTC. Translated: CASSQEVGAYEQYF.

The chain has TRBV6-5 and TRBJ2-7, with a weak D call TRBD2 (5 bases). The CDR3 has 15 residues. Germline V gives CDR1 MNHEY, CDR2 SVGAGI. V lost 4 bases and J 5 bases, leaving 18 bases between the germline ends. CDR3: CASSSRWTPSDEQYF. Written as DNA, the CDR3 is TGTGCCAGCAGTTCAAGATGGACTCCCTCAGACGAGCAGTACTTC.

J is TRBJ2-2 and V is TRBV7-6; 8 bases are shared with TRBD2. The germline V gene has CDR1 SGHVS and CDR2 FNYEAQ. The CDR3 is made up of 19 amino acids. Trimming at V came to 5 bases and at J to 4 bases, leaving 18 bases not matched to a gene. CDR3: CASSTSPGSGVPGTGELFF. The CDR3 bases are TGTGCCAGCAGCACCTCCCCGGGTAGCGGGGTCCCGGGCACCGGGGAGCTGTTTTTT.